The subject of this entry is one T cell receptor (beta chain). Antigen unknown. The source of the sample is a study of T cells in Graves' hyperthyroidism and ophthalmopathy. TCR beta CDR3 sequences were amplified from RNA transcripts. The HTBI set primed first-round TCR CDR3 RT-PCR. TCRdb ran MiXCR on the multiplex PCR reads and lists one entry per CDR3 protein. The sample yields about 640,000 distinct CDR3 sequences, around 21% seen once. Germline trimming cut 5 bases from V and 5 bases from J; bases unmatched to any gene: 6. This CDR3 region has 14 residues. The germline V gene encodes CDR1 SGHDN and CDR2 FVKESK. Study results and caveats: Through a model of 13 V-J features, ophthalmopathy was separated from stable hyperthyroidism.

The source material was blood. The V call is TRBV14, the J call TRBJ2-7; 10 bases line up with TRBD1. This TCR was recovered from a man younger than 40 with Graves' ophthalmopathy. The CDR3 here is CASSYAGTGDEQYF. The CDR3 bases are TGTGCCAGCAGCTACGCCGGGACAGGGGACGAGCAGTACTTC.